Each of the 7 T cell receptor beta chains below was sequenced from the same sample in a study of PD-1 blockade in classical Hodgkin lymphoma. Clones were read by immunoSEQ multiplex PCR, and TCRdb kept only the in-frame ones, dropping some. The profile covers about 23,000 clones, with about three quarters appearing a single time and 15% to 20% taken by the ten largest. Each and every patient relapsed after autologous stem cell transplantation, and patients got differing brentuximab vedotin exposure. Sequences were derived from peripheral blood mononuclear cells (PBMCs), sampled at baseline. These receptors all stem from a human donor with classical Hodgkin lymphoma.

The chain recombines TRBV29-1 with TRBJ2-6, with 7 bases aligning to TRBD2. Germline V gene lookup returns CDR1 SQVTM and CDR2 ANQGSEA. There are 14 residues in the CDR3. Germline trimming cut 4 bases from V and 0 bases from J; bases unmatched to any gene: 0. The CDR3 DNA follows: TGCAGCGTTGGCGGGGGCTCTGGGGCCAACGTCCTGACTTTC. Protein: CSVGGGSGANVLTF.

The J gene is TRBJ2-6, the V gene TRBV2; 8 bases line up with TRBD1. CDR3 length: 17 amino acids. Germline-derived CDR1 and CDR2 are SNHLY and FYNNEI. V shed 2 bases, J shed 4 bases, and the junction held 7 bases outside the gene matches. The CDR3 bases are TGTGCCAGCAGTGAAACTCGGACAGGGATCGGGGCCAACGTCCTGACTTTC. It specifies CASSETRTGIGANVLTF.

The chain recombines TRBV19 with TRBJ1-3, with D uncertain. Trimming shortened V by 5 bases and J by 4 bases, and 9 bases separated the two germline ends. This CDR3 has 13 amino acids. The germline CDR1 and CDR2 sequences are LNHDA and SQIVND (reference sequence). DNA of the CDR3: TGTGCCAGTAGTTTCATCGGGGGAAACACCATATATTTT. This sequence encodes CASSFIGGNTIYF.

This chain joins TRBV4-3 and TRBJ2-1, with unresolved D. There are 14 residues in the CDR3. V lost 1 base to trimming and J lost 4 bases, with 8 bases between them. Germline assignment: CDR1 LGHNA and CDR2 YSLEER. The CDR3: CASSQVSGYNEQFF. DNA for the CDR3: TGCGCCAGCAGCCAAGTCTCCGGTTACAATGAGCAGTTCTTC.

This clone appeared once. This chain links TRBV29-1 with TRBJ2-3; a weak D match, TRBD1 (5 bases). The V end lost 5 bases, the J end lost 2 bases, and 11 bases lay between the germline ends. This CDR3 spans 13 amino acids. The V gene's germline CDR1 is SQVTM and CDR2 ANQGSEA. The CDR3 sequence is CSVRSRATDTQYF. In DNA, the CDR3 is TGCAGCGTTAGGAGCAGGGCCACAGATACGCAGTATTTT.

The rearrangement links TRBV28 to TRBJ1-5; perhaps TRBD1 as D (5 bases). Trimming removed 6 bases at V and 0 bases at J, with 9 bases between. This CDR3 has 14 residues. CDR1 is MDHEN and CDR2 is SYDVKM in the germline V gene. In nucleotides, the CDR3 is TGTGCCAGCAGCCGGGACTTTAGCAATCAGCCCCAGCATTTT. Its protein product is CASSRDFSNQPQHF.

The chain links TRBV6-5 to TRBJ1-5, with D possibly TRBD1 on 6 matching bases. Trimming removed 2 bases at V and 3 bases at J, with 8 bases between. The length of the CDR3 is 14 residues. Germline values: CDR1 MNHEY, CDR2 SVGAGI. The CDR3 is CASSYVGANQPQHF. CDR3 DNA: TGTGCCAGCAGTTACGTGGGGGCCAATCAGCCCCAGCATTTT.